This TCR beta chain was captured by sequencing in a study of blood T cells in healthy people across ages (dated by TCRdb to the mid-2010s). About the investigation overall: In model experiments, roughly one uniquely barcoded TCR beta cDNA molecule per two T cells was captured by template switching. Using deep sequencing normalized with unique cDNA molecular identifiers, the study measured how TCR beta repertoire diversity changes with age. To avoid experimental bias, donors of different ages were distributed randomly across sequencing lanes. Two additional independent replicas of 1 million unique cDNA reads from the same blood draw were analyzed for two donors (one aged 18 to 30 and one aged 80 or older). Four age groups were formed from the donors: young (average 16 years), middle-aged (just under 40), aged (about 62) and long-lived (approximately 78). Study-wide findings and limitations: Estimates of total diversity based on one million sequenced T cells were considered lower bounds and underestimates. The CMV infection status of donors was not known, potentially confounding age-related changes in expanded clonotypes. There was a strong correlation between observed TCR beta diversity and the percentage of naive T cells measured by flow cytometry. Since profiling was done on bulk unsorted PBMCs, naive and antigen-experienced compartments could not be conclusively compared. As age increased, observed TCR beta diversity per million T cells dropped in a roughly linear way, and a significant reduction was already evident by age 40. Compared with the aged group, the long-lived group had more naive CD4+ T cells, fewer expanded clones and increased TCR diversity, a pattern suggesting age selection.

The donors were around 39 Caucasian individuals from Russia, aged roughly 6 to 100 years, who were systemically healthy. Ten milliliters of peripheral blood were drawn from each donor into EDTA-treated Vacutainer tubes. Ficoll-Paque density-gradient centrifugation was used to isolate PBMCs, with at least 6.5 million per sample. Total RNA was extracted from PBMCs with Trizol reagent, with at least 6 micrograms obtained per sample. For every donor, flow cytometry on a PBMC aliquot measured the percentage of naive CD45RAhigh/CD27high T cells. Library preparation employed 5' RACE. Sequencer: Illumina HiSeq 2500. A second PCR of about 7 to 12 cycles was run with a J-beta primer mix and a sample-barcoded 5' primer. A unique molecular identifier was introduced onto each TCR beta cDNA molecule by a template-switch 5' adaptor carrying 12 random nucleotides. Each sample yielded at least 2.5 million CDR3-containing paired-end reads. All of the RNA was converted into first-strand cDNA using the Mint cDNA synthesis kit, with a TRBC-specific oligonucleotide serving as the primer. All cDNA was treated with uracil-DNA glycosylase and then went through a first 18-cycle PCR with the universal primers M1SS and BC2_uni_R. Per the source publication's procedure: Each sample was normalized by randomly selecting 1 million high-quality reads, each carrying a distinct molecular identifier. Instead of being binned into consensus sequences, reads with shared molecular identifiers were discarded. MiTCR, set to a Q25 quality threshold and the strictest error-elimination algorithm, was used for CDR3 identification, clonotype clustering and error correction. A nonparametric unseen species model using Euler transformation provided a lower-bound estimate of total TCR beta diversity. TCRdb reran the public reads through fastp at Q25 and MiXCR, keeping productive beta chains. Each entry merges the rows of one CDR3 protein and shows their most common DNA and genes. For this entry, the V and J calls and clone size follow TCRdb and not the study's own pipeline. The sample profile shows under 950,000 distinct CDR3 sequences; 20% to 25% of them were found once. The ten largest clonotypes hold 22% of the sample.

This clonotype was observed many times. Its specific antigen is unknown. Per-base quality was not reported, and no clone a single base away is much larger than it. The CDR3 sequence holds 15 residues, the cysteine and valine included. The kept DNA is CDR3 alone, 45 bases in frame from the first base. Between the V and J ends, shortened by 4 bases and 0 bases respectively, the junction contains 13 bases. The germline V gene sets CDR1 to MNHEY and CDR2 to SVGEGT. The V and J segments used are TRBV6-2 or TRBV6-3 and TRBJ2-7, with no confidently assigned D gene. This sequence originates from an older man in good health. The sequenced sample consisted of blood. The CDR3 region has the sequence CASSSLARSSYEQYV. In nucleotides, the sequence is TGTGCCAGCAGTTCTCTCGCTAGGAGCTCCTACGAGCAGTACGTC.